The 9 T cell receptor beta chains listed next were all sequenced from one sample in a study of response to subunit inactivated influenza vaccine. A single record per CDR3 protein comes from TCRdb applying MiXCR to the RT-PCR reads. The table includes more than 450,000 distinct CDR3 sequences, approximately 7.1% detected once. This material consisted of PBMCs from blood, taken less than 25 months after vaccination. The receptors were gathered from a man aged 50 to 69 who received an inactivated influenza vaccine.

This clonotype has a count of ten or more. The chain combines TRBV7-9 with TRBJ2-1; 10 nucleotides agree with TRBD2. Germline loops: CDR1 SEHNR, CDR2 FQNEAQ (reference sequence). Trimming cost V 6 bases and J 6 bases; bases outside gene matches: 11. CDR3 size: 16 residues. CDR3 in DNA: TGTGCCAGCAGACCAGGCCTAGCGGGAGTAGGCAATGAGCAGTTCTTC. It codes for CASRPGLAGVGNEQFF.

This clonotype has a handful of counts. The CDR3 here is CSASGGLFNGELFF. The CDR3 DNA reads TGCAGTGCTAGCGGGGGTCTCTTTAACGGGGAGCTGTTTTTT. The rearrangement uses TRBV20-1 and TRBJ2-2; tentatively, D is TRBD2 (6 bases). There are 14 residues in the CDR3. Germline V CDR1 and CDR2: DFQATT, SNEGSKA (reference sequence). V was trimmed by 3 bases and J by 7 bases, leaving 15 bases between them.

This clonotype was picked up many times. This chain joins TRBV29-1 and TRBJ1-2; the match to TRBD1 covers 10 bases. V shed 0 bases, J shed 8 bases, and the junction held 9 bases outside the gene matches. The CDR3 contains 15 residues. The V gene's germline CDR1 is SQVTM and CDR2 ANQGSEA. The CDR3 nucleotides read TGCAGCGTTGAAGACGGTCGTGACAGGGGGCACGGCTACACCTTC. Amino acid sequence: CSVEDGRDRGHGYTF.

In its sample, this clonotype was seen many times. The chain uses TRBV15 and TRBJ2-7, with D unclear. V was clipped by 0 bases and J by 2 bases, with 5 bases between them. The germline CDR1 and CDR2 sequences are LNHNV and YYDKDF (reference sequence). This CDR3 spans 13 amino acids. CDR3 nucleotide sequence: TGTGCCACCAGCAGAGATTTTACCTACGAGCAGTACTTC. It translates to CATSRDFTYEQYF.

This clonotype was seen ten or more times. This chain joins TRBV15 and TRBJ2-7; 9 bases line up with TRBD1. CDR3 length: 16 residues. V lost 3 bases, J lost 0 bases, and 6 bases stayed unmatched. Per germline, CDR1 LNHNV and CDR2 YYDKDF (reference sequence). CDR3: CATSSDRTGDSYEQYF. CDR3 sequence (DNA): TGTGCCACCAGCAGTGACAGGACAGGGGACTCCTACGAGCAGTACTTC.

The rearrangement uses TRBV27 and TRBJ2-3; D remains ambiguous. Germline CDR1 is MNHEY and CDR2 is SMNVEV (reference sequence). This CDR3 is built from 12 residues. Trimming removed 6 bases at V and 6 bases at J, with 10 bases between. CDR3 in amino acids: CASSHLRDTQYF. CDR3 nucleotide sequence: TGTGCCAGCAGCCACCTTCGGGATACGCAGTATTTT.

This clonotype occurred many times. This chain uses TRBV4-3 with TRBJ2-7; 8 bases agree with TRBD2. The CDR3 consists of 15 residues. Per the germline V gene, CDR1 is LGHNA and CDR2 is YSLEER. Losses at the gene ends were 2 bases for V and 2 bases for J; bases not matched to a gene: 5. The CDR3 spells CASSQYAAGAYEQYF. In DNA form, the CDR3 reads TGCGCCAGCAGCCAATATGCAGCGGGAGCCTACGAGCAGTACTTC.

The table lists this clonotype with a few counts. CDR3 amino acids: CASSSGTLTPDTQYF. CDR3 DNA sequence: TGTGCCAGCAGTTCCGGGACTCTAACCCCAGATACGCAGTATTTT. The chain has TRBV6-5 and TRBJ2-3; the D gene is possibly TRBD2 (6 bases). There are 15 residues in the CDR3. CDR1 and CDR2 from the germline V gene are MNHEY and SVGAGI. V was pared by 4 bases and J by 4 bases, with 15 bases between.

The gene calls are TRBV4-1 and TRBJ1-5; no reliable D call. The CDR3 is 14 residues long. Germline CDR1 reads MGHRA; CDR2 reads YSYEKL. Trimming left V 1 base short and J 0 bases short, with 4 bases between. The CDR3 here is CASSQAHSNQPQHF. For the CDR3, the DNA is TGCGCCAGCAGCCAAGCCCATAGCAATCAGCCCCAGCATTTT.